A single sample gave rise to the 14 T cell receptor beta chains below, sequenced in a study of blood T cell repertoires in COVID-19. Generated by immunoSEQ multiplex PCR, the TCRdb table keeps only in-frame clones and is missing some. This table has about 69,000 clones, around 80% appearing once. Sequenced: peripheral blood. Source of these receptors: a man aged 50 to 59 with COVID-19, enrolled during active disease.

This clone has only one observation. J is TRBJ2-3 and V is TRBV15; 7 bases are a match to TRBD2. The germline CDR1 and CDR2 sequences are LNHNV and YYDKDF (reference sequence). Unmatched junction bases numbered 2, after V lost 1 base and J lost 4 bases. The CDR3 spans 14 residues. The CDR3 loop reads CATSRATSPDTQYF. In DNA, the CDR3 is TGTGCCACCAGCAGAGCGACTAGCCCAGATACGCAGTATTTT.

V and J are TRBV6-5 and TRBJ2-2, with D perhaps TRBD2 (5 bases). The germline V and J ends were trimmed by 0 bases and 5 bases, with 10 bases remaining between them. CDR3 length: 15 residues. CDR1 MNHEY and CDR2 SVGAGI come from the germline V gene. CDR3 amino acids: CASSYSGVRTGELFF. For the CDR3, the DNA is TGTGCCAGCAGTTACTCCGGGGTGCGTACCGGGGAGCTGTTTTTT.

This clone is a singleton in its sample. This chain joins TRBV3-1 (or the pseudogene TRBV3-2) and TRBJ1-1; 7 bases line up with TRBD1. Germline V lookup: CDR1 LGHDT, CDR2 YNNKEL (reference sequence). V was clipped by 1 base and J by 0 bases; unmatched bases: 8. The CDR3 length is 17 residues. The CDR3 loop reads CASSQGQPGQLNTEAFF. The CDR3 DNA reads as TGTGCCAGCAGCCAAGGGCAACCGGGACAGCTGAACACTGAAGCTTTCTTT.

The genes are TRBV24-1 and TRBJ1-5; D gene ambiguous. The ends were cut back, 5 bases at V and 3 bases at J, with 19 bases in the middle. The CDR3 has 17 residues. CDR1 and CDR2 (germline): KGHDR, SFDVKD. CDR3 sequence (DNA): TGTGCCACCAGTGCCCCTTGTTACAGAAAGTACAATCAGCCCCAGCATTTT. Translated, it gives CATSAPCYRKYNQPQHF.

The chain links TRBV12-3 or TRBV12-4 to TRBJ2-1; D unclear. The CDR3 runs to 11 residues. V lost 6 bases and J lost 5, with 5 bases in between. CDR3 loop: CASSLNNEQFF. The CDR3 coding sequence is TGTGCCAGCAGCCTAAACAATGAGCAGTTCTTC.

The chain carries TRBV4-3 and TRBJ2-2, with D possibly being TRBD2 (6 bases). Between the trimmed V and J ends, which lost 0 bases and 7 bases, there was a span of 24 bases. Germline CDR1 is LGHNA and CDR2 is YSLEER. The CDR3 spans 19 residues. DNA for the CDR3: TGCGCCAGCAGCCAAGATCTACCATTGGCGGGGTCCGGGTACGGGGAGCTGTTTTTT. Translation: CASSQDLPLAGSGYGELFF.

The V call is TRBV11-3, the J call TRBJ2-2, with 9 positions matching TRBD1. The CDR3 loop spans 15 amino acids. From germline, CDR1 is SGHNT and CDR2 YENEEA. The junction had 2 bases not matched to a gene; V was cut back by 4 bases and J by 2 bases. The CDR3: CASSWGQGNTGELFF. CDR3 bases: TGTGCCAGCAGCTGGGGACAGGGTAACACCGGGGAGCTGTTTTTT.

J is TRBJ1-6 and V is TRBV19; no clear D gene. V was pared by 1 base and J by 2 bases, with 12 bases between. The CDR3 consists of 17 residues. CDR1 is LNHDA, CDR2 SQIVND, per germline (reference sequence). The CDR3 region has the DNA TGTGCCAGTAGTATAGGAAGACTGAGCACCTATAATTCACCCCTCCACTTT. It yields the protein CASSIGRLSTYNSPLHF.

J is TRBJ1-1 and V is TRBV29-1; 7 bases match TRBD1. The V gene end was trimmed by 4 bases and the J gene end by 4 bases; junction bases not matched to a gene: 6. The CDR3 spans 13 residues. CDR1 is SQVTM, CDR2 ANQGSEA, per germline. The CDR3 region is CSVVSSGGTEAFF. The CDR3 nucleotides read TGCAGCGTTGTATCGTCAGGGGGCACTGAAGCTTTCTTT.

J is TRBJ1-3 and V is TRBV30; no firm D call. The length of the CDR3 is 16 residues. CDR1 and CDR2 (germline): GTSNPN, SVGIG (reference sequence). V shed 5 bases and J shed 5 bases, with 22 bases lying between them. The CDR3 bases are TGTGCCTGGGATAACAGCGGCTCACTGAGCCGAAACACCATATATTTT. The encoded protein is CAWDNSGSLSRNTIYF.

In DNA form, the CDR3 reads TGTGCCAGCAGCTTGATAGGGGAAGATACGCAGTATTTT. This codes for CASSLIGEDTQYF. The rearrangement joins TRBV7-9 to TRBJ2-3; TRBD1 might be the D (5 bases). V lost 3 bases and J 5 bases, leaving 9 bases between the germline ends. Germline CDR1 reads SEHNR; CDR2 reads FQNEAQ (reference sequence). The length of the CDR3 is 13 residues.

The chain employs TRBV5-4 and TRBJ2-7; 7 bases line up with TRBD1. The CDR3 extends over 13 amino acids. The V segment lost 5 bases and the J segment 5 bases; nucleotides outside the gene matches: 7. The germline V gene encodes CDR1 SGHNT and CDR2 YYREEE (reference sequence). The CDR3 protein is CASRDRAVNEQYF. The CDR3, as DNA: TGTGCCAGCAGAGACAGGGCGGTCAACGAGCAGTACTTC.

The chain has TRBV4-2 and TRBJ2-7, with 13 bases identical to TRBD2. Germline lookup yields CDR1 LGHNA and CDR2 YNFKEQ. The CDR3 length is 16 residues. V dropped 1 base and J dropped 1; count of bases not matched to a gene: 1. In DNA form, the CDR3 reads TGTGCCAGCAGCCAAGGACTAGCGGGGGGATCCTACGAGCAGTACTTC. Translation gives CASSQGLAGGSYEQYF.

The chain employs TRBV7-2 and TRBJ2-7; TRBD2 aligns across 14 bases. This CDR3 comprises 18 residues. Trimming removed 5 bases from V and 7 bases from J; junction bases left unmatched: 16. CDR1 is SGHTA, CDR2 FQGNSA, per germline. The CDR3 sequence: CASSLRLAGGQLQREQYF. For the CDR3, the DNA is TGTGCCAGCAGCCTCCGACTAGCGGGGGGGCAATTACAGCGGGAGCAGTACTTC. The variable domain in full, completed from reference TRBV7-2 and TRBJ2-7, reads GAGVSQSPSNKVTEKGKDVELRCDPISGHTALYWYRQSLGQGLEFLIYFQGNSAPDKSGLPSDRFSAERTGGSVSTLTIQRTQQEDSAVYLCASSLRLAGGQLQREQYFGPGTRLTVT.